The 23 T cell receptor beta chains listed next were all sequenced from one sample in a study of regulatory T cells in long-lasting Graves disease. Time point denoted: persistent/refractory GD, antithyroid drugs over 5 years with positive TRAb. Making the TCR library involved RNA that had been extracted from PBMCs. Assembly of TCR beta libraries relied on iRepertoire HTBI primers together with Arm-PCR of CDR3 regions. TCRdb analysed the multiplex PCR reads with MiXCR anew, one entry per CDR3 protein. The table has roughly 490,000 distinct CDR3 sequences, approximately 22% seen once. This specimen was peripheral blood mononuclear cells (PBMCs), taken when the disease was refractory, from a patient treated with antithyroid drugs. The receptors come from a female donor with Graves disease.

For the CDR3, the DNA is TGTGCCAGCAGTGAATTGGGTCCCCGCGATGAAAAACTGTTTTTT. Protein product: CASSELGPRDEKLFF. This chain joins TRBV6-1 and TRBJ1-4; D unresolved. CDR3 length: 15 amino acids. Germline assignment: CDR1 MNHNS and CDR2 SASEGT. Trimming took off 2 bases at V and 6 bases at J, with 13 bases between the two ends.

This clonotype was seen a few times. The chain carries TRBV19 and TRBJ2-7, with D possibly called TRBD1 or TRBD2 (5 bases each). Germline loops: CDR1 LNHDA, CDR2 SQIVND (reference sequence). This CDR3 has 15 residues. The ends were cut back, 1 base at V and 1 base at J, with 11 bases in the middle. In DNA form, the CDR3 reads TGTGCCAGTAGTATAGTAGGGGACGGTTCCTACGAGCAGTACTTC. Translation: CASSIVGDGSYEQYF.

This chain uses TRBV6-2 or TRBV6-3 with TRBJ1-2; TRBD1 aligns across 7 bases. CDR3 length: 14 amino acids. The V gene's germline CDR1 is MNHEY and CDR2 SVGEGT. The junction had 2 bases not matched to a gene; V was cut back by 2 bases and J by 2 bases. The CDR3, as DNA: TGTGCCAGCAGTTACCAGGGGGTGAACTATGGCTACACCTTC. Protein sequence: CASSYQGVNYGYTF.

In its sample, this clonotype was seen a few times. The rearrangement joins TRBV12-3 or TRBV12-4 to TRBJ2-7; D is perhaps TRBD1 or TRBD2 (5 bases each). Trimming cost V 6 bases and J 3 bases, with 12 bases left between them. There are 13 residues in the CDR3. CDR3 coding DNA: TGTGCCAGCAGCTGGGACGTAGGCTACGAGCAGTACTTC. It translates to CASSWDVGYEQYF.

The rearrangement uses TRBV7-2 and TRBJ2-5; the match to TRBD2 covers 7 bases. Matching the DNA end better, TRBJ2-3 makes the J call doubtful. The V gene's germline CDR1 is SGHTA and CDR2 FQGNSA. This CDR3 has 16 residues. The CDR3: CAIIAGERPLPDTQYF. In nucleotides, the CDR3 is TGTGCCATAATAGCGGGCGAGAGGCCCTTGCCGGATACGCAGTATTTT.

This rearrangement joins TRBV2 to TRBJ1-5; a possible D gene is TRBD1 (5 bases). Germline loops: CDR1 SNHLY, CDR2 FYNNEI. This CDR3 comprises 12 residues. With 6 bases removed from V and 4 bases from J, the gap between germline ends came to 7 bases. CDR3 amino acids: CASRDNNQPQHF. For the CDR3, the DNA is TGTGCCAGCAGGGACAATAATCAGCCCCAGCATTTT.

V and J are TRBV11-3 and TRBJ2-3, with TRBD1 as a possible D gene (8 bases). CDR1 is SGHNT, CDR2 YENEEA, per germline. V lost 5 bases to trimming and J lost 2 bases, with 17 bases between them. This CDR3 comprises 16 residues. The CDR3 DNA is TGTGCCAGCAGCCCGCGGGGGACAGGCTACACAGATACGCAGTATTTT. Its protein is CASSPRGTGYTDTQYF.

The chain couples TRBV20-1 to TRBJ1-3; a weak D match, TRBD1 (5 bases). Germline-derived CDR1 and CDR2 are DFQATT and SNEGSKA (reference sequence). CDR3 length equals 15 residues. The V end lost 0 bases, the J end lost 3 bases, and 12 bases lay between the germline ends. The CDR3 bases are TGCAGTGCTAGAGATAGACGGGGGAGTGGAAACACCATATATTTT. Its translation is CSARDRRGSGNTIYF.

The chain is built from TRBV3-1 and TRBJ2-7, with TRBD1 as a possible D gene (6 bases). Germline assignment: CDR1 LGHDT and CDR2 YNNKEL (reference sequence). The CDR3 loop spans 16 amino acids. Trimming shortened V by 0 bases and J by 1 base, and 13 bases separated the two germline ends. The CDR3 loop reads CASSQDFGQPSYEQYF. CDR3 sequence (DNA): TGTGCCAGCAGCCAAGATTTCGGACAGCCTTCCTACGAGCAGTACTTC.

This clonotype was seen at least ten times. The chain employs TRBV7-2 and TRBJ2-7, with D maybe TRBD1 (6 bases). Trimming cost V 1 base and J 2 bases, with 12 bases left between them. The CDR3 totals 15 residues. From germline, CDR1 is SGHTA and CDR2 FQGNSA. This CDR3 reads CASSLGRGRTYEQYF. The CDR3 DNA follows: TGTGCCAGCAGCTTAGGCAGGGGCAGGACCTACGAGCAGTACTTC.

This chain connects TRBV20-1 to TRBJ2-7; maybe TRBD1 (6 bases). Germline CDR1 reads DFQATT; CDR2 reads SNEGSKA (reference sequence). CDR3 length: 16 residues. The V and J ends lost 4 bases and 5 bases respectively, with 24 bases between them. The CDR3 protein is CSATDLQQGSSDEQYF. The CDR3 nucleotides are TGCAGTGCTACCGACCTACAACAGGGAAGTAGCGACGAGCAGTACTTC.

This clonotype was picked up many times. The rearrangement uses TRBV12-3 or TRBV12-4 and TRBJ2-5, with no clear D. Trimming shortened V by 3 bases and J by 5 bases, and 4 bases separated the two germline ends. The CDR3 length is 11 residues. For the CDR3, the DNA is TGTGCCAGCAGTTTTTTTGAGACCCAGTACTTC. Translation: CASSFFETQYF.

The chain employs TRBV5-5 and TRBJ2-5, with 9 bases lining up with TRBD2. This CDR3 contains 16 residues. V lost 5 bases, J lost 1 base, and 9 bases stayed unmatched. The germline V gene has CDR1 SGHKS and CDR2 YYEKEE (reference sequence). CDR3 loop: CASRGLTSGFQETQYF. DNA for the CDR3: TGTGCCAGCAGGGGATTGACTAGCGGTTTCCAAGAGACCCAGTACTTC.

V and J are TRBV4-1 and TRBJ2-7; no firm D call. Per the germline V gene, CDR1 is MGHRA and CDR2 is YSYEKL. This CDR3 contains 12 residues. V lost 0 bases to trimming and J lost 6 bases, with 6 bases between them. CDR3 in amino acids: CASSQEVGEQYF. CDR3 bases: TGCGCCAGCAGCCAAGAAGTCGGCGAGCAGTACTTC.

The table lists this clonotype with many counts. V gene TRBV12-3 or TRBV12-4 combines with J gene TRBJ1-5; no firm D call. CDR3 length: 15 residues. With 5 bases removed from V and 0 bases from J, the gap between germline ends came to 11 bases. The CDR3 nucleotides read TGTGCCAGCAGTCCCCGTGATTATAGCAATCAGCCCCAGCATTTT. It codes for CASSPRDYSNQPQHF.

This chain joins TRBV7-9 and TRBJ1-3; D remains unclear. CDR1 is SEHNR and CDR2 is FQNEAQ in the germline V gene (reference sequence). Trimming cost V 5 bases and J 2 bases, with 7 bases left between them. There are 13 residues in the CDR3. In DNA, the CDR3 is TGTGCCAGCAGCGAGACCCCTGGAAACACCATATATTTT. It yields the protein CASSETPGNTIYF.

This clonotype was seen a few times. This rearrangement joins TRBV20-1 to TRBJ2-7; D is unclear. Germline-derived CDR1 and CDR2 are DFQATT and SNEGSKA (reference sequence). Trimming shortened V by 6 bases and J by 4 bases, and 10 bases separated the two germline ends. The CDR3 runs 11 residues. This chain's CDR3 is CSAPALYEQYF. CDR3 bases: TGCAGTGCCCCGGCACTGTACGAGCAGTACTTC.

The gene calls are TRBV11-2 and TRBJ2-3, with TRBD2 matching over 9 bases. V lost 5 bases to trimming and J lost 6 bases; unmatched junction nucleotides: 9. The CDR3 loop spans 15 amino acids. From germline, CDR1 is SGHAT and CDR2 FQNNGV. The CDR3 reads CASSPRVAGEDTQYF. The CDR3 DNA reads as TGTGCCAGCAGCCCCCGAGTAGCGGGGGAGGATACGCAGTATTTT.

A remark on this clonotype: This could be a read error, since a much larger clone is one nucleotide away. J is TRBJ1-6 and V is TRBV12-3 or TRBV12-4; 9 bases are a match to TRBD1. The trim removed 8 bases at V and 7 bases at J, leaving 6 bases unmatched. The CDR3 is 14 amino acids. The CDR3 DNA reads TGTGCCAGCGGCGCCGGGACAGGGAATTCACCCCTCCACTTT. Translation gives CASGAGTGNSPLHF.

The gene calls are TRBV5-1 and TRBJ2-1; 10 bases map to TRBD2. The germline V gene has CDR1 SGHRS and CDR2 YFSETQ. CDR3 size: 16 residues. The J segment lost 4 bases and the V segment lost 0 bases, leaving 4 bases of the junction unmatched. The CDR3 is CASSLAASGGYNEQFF. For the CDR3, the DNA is TGCGCCAGCAGCTTGGCGGCTAGCGGGGGATACAATGAGCAGTTCTTC.

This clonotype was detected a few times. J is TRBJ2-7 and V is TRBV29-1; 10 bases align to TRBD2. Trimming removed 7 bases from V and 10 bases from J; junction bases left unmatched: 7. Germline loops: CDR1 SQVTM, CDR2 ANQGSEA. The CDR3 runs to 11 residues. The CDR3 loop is CSAGSGGAQYF. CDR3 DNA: TGCAGCGCTGGGAGCGGGGGGGCCCAGTACTTC.

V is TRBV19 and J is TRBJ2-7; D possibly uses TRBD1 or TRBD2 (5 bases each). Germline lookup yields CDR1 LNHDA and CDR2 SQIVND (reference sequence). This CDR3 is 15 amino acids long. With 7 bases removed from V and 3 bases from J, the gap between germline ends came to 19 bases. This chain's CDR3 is CASKKVGESGYEQYF. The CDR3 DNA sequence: TGTGCCAGTAAGAAGGTAGGGGAGTCGGGCTACGAGCAGTACTTC.

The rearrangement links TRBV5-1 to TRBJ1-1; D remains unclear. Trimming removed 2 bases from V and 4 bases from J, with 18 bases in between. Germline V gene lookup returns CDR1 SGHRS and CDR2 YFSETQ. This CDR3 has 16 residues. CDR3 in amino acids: CASSLTRAKDGTEAFF. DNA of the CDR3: TGCGCCAGCAGCTTAACCCGGGCCAAGGACGGCACTGAAGCTTTCTTT. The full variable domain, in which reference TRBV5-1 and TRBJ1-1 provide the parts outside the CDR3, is KAGVTQTPRYLIKTRGQQVTLSCSPISGHRSVSWYQQTPGQGLQFLFEYFSETQRNKGNFPGRFSGRQFSNSRSEMNVSTLELGDSALYLCASSLTRAKDGTEAFFGQGTRLTVV.